This T cell receptor (beta chain) stems from a study of T cell repertoires in cytomegalovirus infection. Study information: CMV infection together with matching HLA type was indicated by public TCR beta signatures. Whole-study results and caveats: Of the TCR beta families, the public ones yielded a cumulative frequency that identified carriers of CMV plus the relevant HLA. There were HLA-C-restricted CMV-specific TCR beta clonotypes dominating the ex vivo response.

For this clonotype: What it binds is unknown.

One entry per CDR3 protein results from TCRdb running MiXCR on the reads. The data show approximately 1,000,000 distinct CDR3 sequences, around a third seen once. The CDR3 totals 14 residues. CDR1 is SGHTA and CDR2 is FQGNSA in the germline V gene. V was pared by 4 bases and J by 5 bases, with 15 bases between. The origin of this receptor is a human donor in good health (CMV status not recorded). Some clones in this sample may be carry-over from other donors' samples. The rearrangement links TRBV7-2 to TRBJ2-7; tentative D call: TRBD2 (5 bases). Here the sequenced sample was cultured CD8+ T cells from PBMCs, taken from culture after CMV antigen stimulation. The CDR3 bases are TGTGCCAGCAGCTCGGGTTACGGGAAGCACGAGCAGTACTTC. Protein sequence: CASSSGYGKHEQYF.